This T cell receptor beta chain was documented in a study of blood T cell repertoires in COVID-19. The wider study: Material from acute and convalescent COVID-19 was sourced from the United States, Italy and Spain. T cells, B-cell-depleted T cells, or PBMCs supplied cDNA or gDNA.

Per the study methods: Estimates of nucleated cell counts were drawn from the amplification of reference gene primers. Data came from immunoSEQ multiplex PCR; TCRdb stores just in-frame clones and leaves some out. D and trimming come from the DNA, and the V and J calls and clone size come from that table. The data show 25,000 to 30,000 clones, over 75% seen once. What was sequenced was peripheral blood. The clonotype originates from a man between 65 and 85 years old with active COVID-19.

CDR3 region: CASSHDRGDTQYF. Written as DNA, the CDR3 is TGTGCCAGCAGCCACGACAGGGGTGATACGCAGTATTTT. V usage is TRBV7-7 and J usage is TRBJ2-3, with TRBD1 identical over 8 bases. The CDR3 loop spans 13 amino acids. CDR1 SSHAT and CDR2 FNYEAQ come from the germline V gene (reference sequence). Trimming took 5 bases from V and 6 from J; bases not matched to a gene: 4.